This TCR beta chain derives from a study of cytomegalovirus exposure and HLA in healthy donors. Regarding the study as a whole: Cytomegalovirus-associated status was assigned to approximately 160 TCR beta chains. Later examination showed HLA-associated TCR beta chains had greater clonal expansion than equally common others. Earlier analysis found most TCR beta V segments productive about 87% or about 30% of the time.

V was shortened by 2 bases and J by 0 bases, with 7 bases between the two germline ends. The CDR3 runs to 13 residues. Germline V gene sequence: CDR1 GTSNPN, CDR2 SVGIG (reference sequence). Details on this clone: Its antigen remains unidentified.

The PCR had 60 Vbeta and 13 Jbeta primers. This table comes from immunoSEQ multiplex PCR, and its TCRdb copy is limited to in-frame clones, with some not included. The sample lists 85,000 to 130,000 clones, about 68% occurring once. The TCR was taken from a male donor in good health and CMV-seropositive. Material for sequencing was PBMCs. This chain connects TRBV30 to TRBJ1-2, with a tentative D call TRBD1 (5 bases). The CDR3 region has the DNA TGTGCCTGGAGTCGACAGTCTAACTATGGCTACACCTTC. This codes for CAWSRQSNYGYTF.